The rows below give T cell receptor beta chains drawn from one sample of a study of OX40 agonist ivuxolimab in advanced cancers. Produced via immunoSEQ multiplex PCR; TCRdb's table is partial and in-frame only. There are 70,000 or so clones in the sample; about 82% occur only once, and 0.8% to 1.1% lies in the top ten. Sequenced here: CD4+ or CD8+ T cells sorted from blood, sampled in a trial of the OX40 agonist ivuxolimab. These receptors all come from an adult with an advanced solid tumor such as melanoma, head and neck, liver or kidney cancer. Both conserved end residues are part of each CDR3. D genes are given only for firm matches. Clone size appears in some rows only: once, few, many, or a class for an expanded clone.

d_call j_call clone_size v_call cdr3_nt cdr3_aa
. TRBJ1-2 . TRBV5-1 TGCGCCAGCAGCCTCGCGGGCACTAACTATGGCTACACCTTC CASSLAGTNYGYTF
. TRBJ1-3 . TRBV5-1 TGCGCCAGCAGCTTGAATCATTTAGGACAGCCAAACTCTGGAAACACCATATATTTT CASSLNHLGQPNSGNTIYF
. TRBJ2-2 . TRBV27 TGTGCCAGCAGTCCCCTCCCCGGATTAATATCAGCGAACACCGGGGAGCTGTTTTTT CASSPLPGLISANTGELFF
. TRBJ2-5 . TRBV7-6 TGTGCCAGCAGCGTCCGGACAGCAGCTACCGCGGAGACCCAGTACTTC CASSVRTAATAETQYF
. TRBJ2-1 few TRBV27 TGTGCCAGCAGTCCCGAACAGGGAATGCCCTACAATGAGCAGTTCTTC CASSPEQGMPYNEQFF
TRBD1 TRBJ1-5 . TRBV6-5 TGTGCCAGCAGTGGGACAGGGGTCAGTAATCAGCCCCAGCATTTT CASSGTGVSNQPQHF
. TRBJ1-1 few TRBV28 TGTGCCAGCGGTGACAGGTTTAAAGCTTTCTTT CASGDRFKAFF
TRBD1 TRBJ2-7 . TRBV19 TGTGCCAGTAGTATACGGGACAGCTCCGGTTCATCCTACGAGCAGTACTTC CASSIRDSSGSSYEQYF
TRBD1 TRBJ1-1 . TRBV6-1 TGTGCCAGCAGCGAGACCCCTACAGGGGGAGCTTTCTTT CASSETPTGGAFF
TRBD1 TRBJ1-1 . TRBV9 TGTGCCAGCAGCGTTATTAGGACAGGGAGGGAAGCTTTCTTT CASSVIRTGREAFF
TRBD1 TRBJ1-5 . TRBV7-2 TGTGCCAGCAGCTCCTCAGGGACAGCTTTTAATCAGCCCCAGCATTTT CASSSSGTAFNQPQHF
. TRBJ2-5 . TRBV28 TGTGCCAGCAGTTTAGCGAGGACCCAGTACTTC CASSLARTQYF
TRBD1 TRBJ1-4 . TRBV7-9 TGTGCCAGCAGCCTCGACAGGGTAGACGAAAAACTGTTTTTT CASSLDRVDEKLFF
. TRBJ1-1 . TRBV29-1 TGCAGCGTTGAAGTCCGGACGAACACTGAAGCTTTCTTT CSVEVRTNTEAFF
TRBD1 TRBJ1-2 . TRBV18 TGTGCCAGCTCTCCACAGGGGGCCTCCCCTAACTATGGCTACACCTTC CASSPQGASPNYGYTF
. TRBJ1-3 . TRBV5-4 TGTGCCAGCAGCACCAGCGGACGCTACTCTGGAAACACCATATATTTT CASSTSGRYSGNTIYF
TRBD1 TRBJ1-1 . TRBV7-2 TGTGCCAGCAGCTTATTTAGGACAGGGGGGGGCCTGAACACTGAAGCTTTCTTT CASSLFRTGGGLNTEAFF
TRBD1 TRBJ1-4 . TRBV7-9 TGTGCCAGCAGCTTAAGGGCCCAGGGGGGCGCGGGGGAAAAACTGTTTTTT CASSLRAQGGAGEKLFF
. TRBJ1-1 . TRBV4-2 TGTGCCAGCAGCTACAGGGAGGGAAGTACTGAAGCTTTCTTT CASSYREGSTEAFF
. TRBJ1-2 . TRBV6-6 TGTGCCAGCAGTTACTTAGGCAGGGGCGGCGACTACACCTTC CASSYLGRGGDYTF
. TRBJ2-2 few TRBV6-5 TGTGCCAGCAGGGGAGAGTCGGAAACCGGGGAGCTGTTTTTT CASRGESETGELFF
. TRBJ2-7 . TRBV29-1 TGCAGCGTTGTAAGGGATGACTACGAGCAGTACTTC CSVVRDDYEQYF
. TRBJ1-5 . TRBV19 TGTGCCAGTAGTATTAGTGCGGGGGGCGATCAGCCCCAGCATTTT CASSISAGGDQPQHF
. TRBJ1-2 . TRBV5-1 TGCGCCAGCAGCCCTGGTGGTGGAGGGGCATTTGGCTACACCTTC CASSPGGGGAFGYTF
TRBD1 TRBJ2-6 . TRBV19 TGTGCCAGCAGCGCTGACAGGGAATACGGGGCCAACGTCCTGACTTTC CASSADREYGANVLTF
TRBD1 TRBJ1-1 few TRBV5-5 TGTGCCAGCAGCGCTAACAGGGGAATCACTGAAGCTTTCTTT CASSANRGITEAFF
. TRBJ2-5 . TRBV19 TGTGCCAGTAGTTGGTCTGGAGCAGAGACCCAGTACTTC CASSWSGAETQYF
. TRBJ2-1 few TRBV5-1 TGCGCCAGCACCTTTGTGGACAGATCCTACAATGAGCAGTTCTTC CASTFVDRSYNEQFF
. TRBJ1-2 . TRBV18 TGTGCCAGCTCACCGGGCAGGAACAACTATGGCTACACCTTC CASSPGRNNYGYTF
TRBD1 TRBJ2-1 many TRBV5-1 TGCGCCAGCAGCGTTCGACAGGGCGGCTCCTACAATGAGCAGTTCTTC CASSVRQGGSYNEQFF
. TRBJ2-3 few TRBV16 TGTGCCAGCAGCCAATTTCAAGGTCTGGGAGATACGCAGTATTTT CASSQFQGLGDTQYF
. TRBJ2-5 . TRBV10-3 TGTGCCATCAGCACCGATACAGGGTACCAAGAGACCCAGTACTTC CAISTDTGYQETQYF
TRBD1 TRBJ1-1 once TRBV7-2 TGTGCCAGCAGCTTAGGCCGGGGACAGGGGGGAGCTTTCTTT CASSLGRGQGGAFF
. TRBJ1-2 . TRBV6-6 TGTGCCAGCAGCCCGGGGTTAGGGTTGGGGGGCTACACCTTC CASSPGLGLGGYTF